This TCR beta chain was captured in a study of spatial heterogeneity in lung cancer. The time point denotes: sample taken at primary tumor resection. Untreated early-stage non-small cell lung cancer patients, fewer than 85 in total, were the donors. No cell sorting; template was whole RNA from tumor, lung tissue or PBMC. TCRdb re-derived calls from the 5' RACE reads in MiXCR, one entry per CDR3 protein. This table holds almost 3,000 distinct CDR3 sequences, approximately 18% found once. The receptor comes from a female donor with early-stage non-small cell lung cancer. This material consisted of normal lung tissue next to the tumor, taken at surgery.

CDR3 sequence (DNA): TGCAGCGCCCACCATATGGCCAAAAACATTCAGTACTTC. It yields the protein CSAHHMAKNIQYF. This rearrangement joins TRBV29-1 to TRBJ2-4, with D uncertain. The CDR3 runs 13 residues. Germline V gives CDR1 SQVTM, CDR2 ANQGSEA. Trimming shortened V by 7 bases and J by 1 base, and 11 bases separated the two germline ends.